This T cell receptor beta chain derives from a study of vaccination and CD4 T cells after COVID-19. At the level of the study: Overlapping spike pools from SARS-CoV-2 and HCoV-NL63, HCoV-OC43 and HCoV-229E served as culture stimuli.

Treatment denoted: roughly ten-day PBMC culture with coronavirus spike peptide pools or control peptides (ViraFEST assay). Once obtained from cultured CD4+ T cells, the DNA was sequenced using the Oncomine TCR Beta short-read assay. Cultured CD4+ T cells were the source of extracted genomic DNA. TCRdb ran MiXCR on the PCR reads and lists one entry per CDR3 protein. The table records 10,000 to 15,000 distinct CDR3 sequences, approximately 58% of them present only once. V lost 4 bases and J 4 bases, leaving 20 bases between the germline ends. Germline-derived CDR1 and CDR2 are SNHLY and FYNNEI. There are 17 residues in the CDR3. Concerning this clonotype itself: What it binds is unknown.

The V and J genes are TRBV2 and TRBJ2-1; tentative D call: TRBD2 (6 bases). The sequenced material came from CD4+ T cells from blood, cultured in vitro. The sequence came from a human donor who had recovered from COVID-19. The DNA for the CDR3 is TGTGCCAGCAGTGTAATAGCGGCTTCATCGGGTTACAATGAGCAGTTCTTC. Protein sequence: CASSVIAASSGYNEQFF.